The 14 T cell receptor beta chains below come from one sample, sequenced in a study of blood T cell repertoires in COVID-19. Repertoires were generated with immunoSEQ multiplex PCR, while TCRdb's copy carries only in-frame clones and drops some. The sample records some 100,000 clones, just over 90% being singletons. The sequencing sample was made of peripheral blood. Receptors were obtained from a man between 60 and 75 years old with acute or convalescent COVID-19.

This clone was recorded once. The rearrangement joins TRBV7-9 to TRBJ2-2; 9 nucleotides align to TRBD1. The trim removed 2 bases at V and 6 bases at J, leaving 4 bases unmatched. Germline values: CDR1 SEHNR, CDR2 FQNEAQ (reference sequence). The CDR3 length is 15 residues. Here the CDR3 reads CASSLTTGGPGELFF. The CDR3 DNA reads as TGTGCCAGCAGCTTAACGACAGGGGGGCCCGGGGAGCTGTTTTTT.

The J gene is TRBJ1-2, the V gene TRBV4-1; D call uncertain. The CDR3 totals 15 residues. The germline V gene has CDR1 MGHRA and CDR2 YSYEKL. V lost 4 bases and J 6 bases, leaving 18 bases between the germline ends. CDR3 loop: CASSPTPHGFDGYTF. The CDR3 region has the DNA TGCGCCAGCAGCCCAACGCCCCACGGGTTCGATGGCTACACCTTC.

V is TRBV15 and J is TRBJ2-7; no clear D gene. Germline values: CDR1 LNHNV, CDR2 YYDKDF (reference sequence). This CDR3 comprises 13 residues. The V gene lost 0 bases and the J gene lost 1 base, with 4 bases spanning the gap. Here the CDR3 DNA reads TGTGCCACCAGCAGAGACCCGTCCTACGAGCAGTACTTC. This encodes CATSRDPSYEQYF.

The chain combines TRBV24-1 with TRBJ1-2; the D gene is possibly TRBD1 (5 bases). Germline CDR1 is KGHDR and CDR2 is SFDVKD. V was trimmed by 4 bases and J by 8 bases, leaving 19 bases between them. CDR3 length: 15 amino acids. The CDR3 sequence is CATSDRDRDYLGYTF. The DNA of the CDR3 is TGTGCCACCAGTGACCGTGACCGGGACTACCTCGGCTACACCTTC.

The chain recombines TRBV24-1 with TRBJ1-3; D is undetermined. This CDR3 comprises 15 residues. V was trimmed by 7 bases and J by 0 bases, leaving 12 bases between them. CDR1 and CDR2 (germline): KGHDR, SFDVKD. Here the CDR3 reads CATRQPTASGNTIYF. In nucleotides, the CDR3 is TGTGCCACCAGACAGCCGACGGCCTCTGGAAACACCATATATTTT.

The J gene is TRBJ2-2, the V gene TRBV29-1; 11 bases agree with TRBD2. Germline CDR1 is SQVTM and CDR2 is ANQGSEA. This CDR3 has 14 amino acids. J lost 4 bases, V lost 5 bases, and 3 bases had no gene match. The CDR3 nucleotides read TGCAGCGTTCTACTAGCGGGAGTCACCGGGGAGCTGTTTTTT. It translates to CSVLLAGVTGELFF.

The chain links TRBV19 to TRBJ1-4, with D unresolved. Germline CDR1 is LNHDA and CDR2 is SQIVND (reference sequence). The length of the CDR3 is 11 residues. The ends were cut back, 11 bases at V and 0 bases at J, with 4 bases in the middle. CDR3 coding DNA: TGTGCCCGTGCAACTAATGAAAAACTGTTTTTT. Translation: CARATNEKLFF.

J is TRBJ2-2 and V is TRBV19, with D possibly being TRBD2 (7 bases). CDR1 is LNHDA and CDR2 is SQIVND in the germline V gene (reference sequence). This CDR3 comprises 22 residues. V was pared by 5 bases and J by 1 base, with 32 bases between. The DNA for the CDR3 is TGTGCCAGTAGTGATTGGGGTTGGGGGGGCGCTGGGCCCCTTTTGAACACCGGGGAGCTGTTTTTT. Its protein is CASSDWGWGGAGPLLNTGELFF.

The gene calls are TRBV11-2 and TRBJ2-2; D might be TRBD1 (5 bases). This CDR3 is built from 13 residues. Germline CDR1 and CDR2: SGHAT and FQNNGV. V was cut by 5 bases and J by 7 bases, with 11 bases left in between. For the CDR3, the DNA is TGTGCCAGCAGCGTCTTTCAGGGCGGGGAGCTGTTTTTT. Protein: CASSVFQGGELFF.

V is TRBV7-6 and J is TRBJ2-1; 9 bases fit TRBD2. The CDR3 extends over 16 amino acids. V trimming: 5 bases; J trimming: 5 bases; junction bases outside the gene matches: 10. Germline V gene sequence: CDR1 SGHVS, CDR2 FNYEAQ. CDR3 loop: CASSVTGLAFNNEQFF. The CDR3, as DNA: TGTGCCAGCAGCGTTACGGGACTAGCCTTCAACAATGAGCAGTTCTTC.

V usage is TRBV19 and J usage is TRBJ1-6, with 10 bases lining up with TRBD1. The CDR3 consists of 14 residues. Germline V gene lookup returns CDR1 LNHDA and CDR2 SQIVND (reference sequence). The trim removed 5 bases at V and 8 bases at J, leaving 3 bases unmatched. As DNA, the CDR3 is TGTGCCAGTAGTCCGGGACAGGGGTATTCACCCCTCCACTTT. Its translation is CASSPGQGYSPLHF.

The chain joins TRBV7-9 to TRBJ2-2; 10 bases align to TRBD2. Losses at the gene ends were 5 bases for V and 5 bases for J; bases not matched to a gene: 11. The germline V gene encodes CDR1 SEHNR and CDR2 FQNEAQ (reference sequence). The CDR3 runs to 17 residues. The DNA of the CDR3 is TGTGCCAGCAGCCAGGCTAGCGGGAGCATGAGGACCGGGGAGCTGTTTTTT. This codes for CASSQASGSMRTGELFF.

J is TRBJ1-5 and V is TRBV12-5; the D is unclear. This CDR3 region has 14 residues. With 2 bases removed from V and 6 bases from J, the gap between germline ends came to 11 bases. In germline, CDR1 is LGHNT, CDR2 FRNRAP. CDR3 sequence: CASGLLLGGQPQHF. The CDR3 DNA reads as TGTGCTAGTGGTTTGTTATTGGGAGGTCAGCCCCAGCATTTT.

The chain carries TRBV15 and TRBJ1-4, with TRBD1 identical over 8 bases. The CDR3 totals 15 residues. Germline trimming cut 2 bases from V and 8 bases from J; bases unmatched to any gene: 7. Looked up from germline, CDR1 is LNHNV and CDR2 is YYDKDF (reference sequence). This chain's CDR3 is CATSRNQGANEKLFF. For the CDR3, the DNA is TGTGCCACCAGCAGAAACCAGGGGGCAAACGAAAAACTGTTTTTT.